In its sample, the clone carrying this T cell receptor (beta chain) was seen a few times. The antigen is unknown. Other nucleotide sequences from this sample produce the same CDR3. In the authors' workflow: Without quality scores, immunoSEQ junctional reads could not be filtered like full-length reads. Profiling relied on immunoSEQ multiplex PCR, and the TCRdb table lists in-frame clones only, not all of them. D and trimming come from the DNA, and the V and J calls and clone size come from that table. The table shows more than 2,000,000 clones, with approximately 95% occurring only once. This specimen comes from a study of shared clonotypes between healthy human individuals. Study-level findings and limits: For sorted subsets, rarefaction showed incomplete sequencing despite large depth.

Germline values: CDR1 SGHTA, CDR2 FQGNSA. V dropped 2 bases and J dropped 3; count of bases not matched to a gene: 4. CDR3 length: 16 amino acids. The source is a man aged 18 to 30 in good health. Some clones in this sample may be carry-over from other donors' samples. The V call is TRBV7-2, the J call TRBJ2-3; 11 nucleotides line up with TRBD2. Sequenced sample: naive CD4+ T cells from PBMCs. Subset in this sample: CD45RA+ positively selected. The CDR3 DNA sequence: TGTGCCAGCAGCTTAAGGCTAGCGGGAGGAACAGATACGCAGTATTTT. As protein: CASSLRLAGGTDTQYF.